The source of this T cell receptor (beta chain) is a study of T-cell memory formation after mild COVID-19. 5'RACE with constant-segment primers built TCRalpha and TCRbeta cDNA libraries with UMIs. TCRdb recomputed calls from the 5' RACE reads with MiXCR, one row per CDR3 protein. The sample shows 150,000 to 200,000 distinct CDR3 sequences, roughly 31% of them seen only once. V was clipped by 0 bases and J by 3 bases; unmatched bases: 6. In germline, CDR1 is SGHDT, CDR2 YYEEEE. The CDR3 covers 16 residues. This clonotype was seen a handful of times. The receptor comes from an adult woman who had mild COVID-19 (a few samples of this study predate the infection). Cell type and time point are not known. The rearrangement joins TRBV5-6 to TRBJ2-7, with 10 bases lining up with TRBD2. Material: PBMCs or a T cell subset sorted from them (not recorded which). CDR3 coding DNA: TGTGCCAGCAGCTTGGTTCCTAGCGGGAGCAACTACGAGCAGTACTTC. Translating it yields CASSLVPSGSNYEQYF.